Only one count was recorded for the clone carrying this T cell receptor beta chain. This entry is derived from a study of blood T cell repertoires in COVID-19. Study-wide background: The origin of the acute and convalescent COVID-19 samples was the United States, Italy and Spain.

In the original processing: Reference gene primer amplification in the assay estimated nucleated cell counts. Repertoires were generated with immunoSEQ multiplex PCR, while TCRdb's copy carries only in-frame clones and drops some. The DNA gave D and trimming, while V, J and clone size come from that table. Here the sample spans approximately 470,000 clones, approximately 83% being singletons. V trimming: 0 bases; J trimming: 4 bases; junction bases outside the gene matches: 12. The CDR3 runs to 17 residues. The germline CDR1 and CDR2 sequences are SGDLS and YYNGEE. This chain uses TRBV9 with TRBJ2-5; 7 bases are a match to TRBD1. The origin of this receptor is a human donor in a cohort sampled during active COVID-19. The sequenced sample was peripheral blood. In DNA, the CDR3 is TGTGCCAGCAGCGTAGGTTATGGACCAGGGGGTGGAGAGACCCAGTACTTC. Translated: CASSVGYGPGGGETQYF. Full variable domain (missing parts from reference TRBV9 and TRBJ2-5): DSGVTQTPKHLITATGQRVTLRCSPRSGDLSVYWYQQSLDQGLQFLIQYYNGEERAKGNILERFSAQQFPDLHSELNLSSLELGDSALYFCASSVGYGPGGGETQYFGPGTRLLVL.